Sequencing of this T cell receptor beta chain was carried out in a study of T cell clonality in common variable immunodeficiency. Trimming left V 0 bases short and J 4 bases short, with 12 bases between. The CDR3 consists of 15 residues. Germline loops: CDR1 SEHNR, CDR2 FQNEAQ (reference sequence). Study-wide results and limits: Common variable immunodeficiency TCR beta sequences reportedly had fewer deletions and N-nucleotide insertions.

Some clones are missing from TCRdb's copy, which holds only in-frame ones; the method was immunoSEQ multiplex PCR. The sample includes more than 9,000 clones, none of them occurring once. This clone has more than one count but fewer than ten. The antigen is undetermined. Coverage ceases 3 residues before the CDR3 finishes, and the germline J gene fills in the end. Patients and controls were mostly of Caucasian heritage. Blood samples were heparinized, 5 to 8 ml per donor. The chain carries TRBV7-9 and TRBJ1-1; D might be TRBD1 (6 bases). The TCR originated in a human donor with common variable immunodeficiency. The sequenced sample was peripheral blood mononuclear cells. The sequenced part of the CDR3 DNA is TGTGCCAGCAGCTTAGCTGGCGGAGGGGGCACTGAA. This translates into CASSLAGGGGTE. The entire CDR3 protein is CASSLAGGGGTEAFF.